This TCR beta chain is drawn from a study of T cells in Graves' hyperthyroidism and ophthalmopathy. This clonotype occurred a few times. Its antigen is undetermined. Overall study findings and caveats: Appearing also in blood were most of the thyroid clonotypes expanded above 0.001. The model forecast ophthalmopathy, anticipating it by a median approximately 7 months before onset.

The germline CDR1 and CDR2 sequences are SGHAT and FQNNGV. This CDR3 comprises 16 residues. V lost 0 bases to trimming and J lost 8 bases, with 17 bases between them. The study enrolled patients aged 18 to 65 with newly diagnosed hyperthyroidism of under 2 months' duration. Clinical symptoms, serum thyroxine and TRAb, thyroid ultrasound and orbital computed tomography together formed the diagnostic basis. Using RNA transcripts as the source, TCR beta CDR3 regions were amplified. In the first-round RT-PCR of the TCR CDR3, the HTBI primer set was used. TCRdb redid the calling of the multiplex PCR reads with MiXCR, one entry per CDR3 protein. Of about 180,000 distinct CDR3 sequences listed, about 17% are singletons.

This rearrangement joins TRBV11-2 to TRBJ2-1; a weak D match, TRBD2 (7 bases). The source of this sequence is a woman in her fifties or sixties with Graves' hyperthyroidism. Sequenced sample: blood. This CDR3 reads CASSLDWGGGRDEQFF. The CDR3 DNA is TGTGCCAGCAGCTTAGATTGGGGGGGGGGCCGCGATGAGCAGTTCTTC.